This T cell receptor beta chain was sequenced for a study of blood T cell repertoires in COVID-19. The table came from immunoSEQ multiplex PCR; TCRdb's copy has only in-frame clones and leaves some out. This table has about 180,000 clones, 80% to 85% appearing once. Trimming pared 0 bases from V and 9 bases from J, leaving 15 bases between. Germline V gene lookup returns CDR1 SGDLS and CDR2 YYNGEE. This CDR3 contains 14 residues. Seattle-derived patients entered the study during active infection and were followed longitudinally. This rearrangement joins TRBV9 to TRBJ1-1; TRBD1 might be the D (5 bases). The receptor was isolated from a woman between 35 and 50 years old with COVID-19, enrolled during active disease. The specimen sequenced was peripheral blood. The CDR3 is CASSVAGGTPKAFF. The DNA of the CDR3 is TGTGCCAGCAGCGTAGCGGGGGGGACTCCCAAAGCTTTCTTT.